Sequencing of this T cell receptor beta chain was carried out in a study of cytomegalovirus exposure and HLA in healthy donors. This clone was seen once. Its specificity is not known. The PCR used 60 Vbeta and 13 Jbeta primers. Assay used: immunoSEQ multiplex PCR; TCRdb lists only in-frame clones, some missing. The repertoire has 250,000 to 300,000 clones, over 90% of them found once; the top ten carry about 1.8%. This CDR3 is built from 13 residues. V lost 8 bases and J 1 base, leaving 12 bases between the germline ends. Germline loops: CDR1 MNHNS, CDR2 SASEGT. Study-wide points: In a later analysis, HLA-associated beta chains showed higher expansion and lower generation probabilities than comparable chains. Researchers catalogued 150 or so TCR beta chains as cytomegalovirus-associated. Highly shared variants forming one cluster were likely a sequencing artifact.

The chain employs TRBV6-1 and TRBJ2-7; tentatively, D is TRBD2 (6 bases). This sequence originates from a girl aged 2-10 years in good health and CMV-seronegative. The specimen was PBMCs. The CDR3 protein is CASRRDLSYEQYF. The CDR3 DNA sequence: TGTGCCAGCCGGAGGGACTTATCCTACGAGCAGTACTTC.